The 22 T cell receptor beta chains below were found in one sample sequenced in a study of blood T cell repertoires in COVID-19 (dated by TCRdb to about 2020). The protocol used for the library was the immunoSEQ multiplex PCR assay. TCRdb's version of the immuneACCESS table is confined to in-frame rearrangements and falls short of the full clone set. An unresolved V gene accounts for under half of the shortfall where checked; the remainder is of unknown origin. Counted in this sample were a few hundred thousand clones; roughly 80% of them appeared once. The ten largest clones capture approximately 5% of the sample. Sequencing input: PBMCs or T cells enriched from blood (not recorded which). The receptor set was obtained from a woman aged 45 to 65 who had recovered from COVID-19.

The gene calls are TRBV24-1 and TRBJ2-1; D not resolved. This CDR3 is built from 11 residues. V lost 2 bases and J lost 15, with 10 bases in between. Germline values: CDR1 KGHDR, CDR2 SFDVKD. The CDR3 DNA is TGTGCCACCAGTGATTATGAGGTGCTGTTCTTC. This gives the protein CATSDYEVLFF.

The CDR3 is CASSEIGTGYNTGELFF. The CDR3 DNA reads as TGTGCCAGCAGCGAAATCGGGACAGGATACAACACCGGGGAGCTGTTTTTT. The chain recombines TRBV7-9 with TRBJ2-2, with 8 positions matching TRBD1. Germline CDR1 reads SEHNR; CDR2 reads FQNEAQ (reference sequence). The CDR3 is made up of 17 amino acids. Unmatched junction bases numbered 10, after V lost 5 bases and J lost 2 bases.

The chain is built from TRBV20-1 and TRBJ1-1; D may be TRBD1 (5 bases). Germline V gene lookup returns CDR1 DFQATT and CDR2 SNEGSKA (reference sequence). This CDR3 spans 13 amino acids. Trimming shortened V by 3 bases and J by 0 bases, and 8 bases separated the two germline ends. The CDR3 sequence: CSASNRMNTEAFF. Here the CDR3 DNA reads TGCAGTGCTAGTAACAGGATGAACACTGAAGCTTTCTTT.

The chain has TRBV4-1 and TRBJ2-2; TRBD1 matches 7 bases. Looked up from germline, CDR1 is MGHRA and CDR2 is YSYEKL. CDR3 length: 18 amino acids. Losses at the gene ends were 1 base for V and 1 base for J; bases not matched to a gene: 9. The CDR3 loop reads CASSQGDRRKMNTGELFF. CDR3 sequence (DNA): TGCGCCAGCAGCCAAGGGGACAGACGAAAAATGAACACCGGGGAGCTGTTTTTT.

The gene calls are TRBV16 and TRBJ1-4; maybe TRBD1 (5 bases). Germline lookup yields CDR1 KGHSY and CDR2 FQNENV. The CDR3 spans 15 residues. V was shortened by 0 bases and J by 5 bases, with 10 bases between the two germline ends. The CDR3 loop is CASSQSGGGNEKLFF. Written as DNA, the CDR3 is TGTGCCAGCAGCCAATCGGGGGGTGGAAATGAAAAACTGTTTTTT.

The J gene is TRBJ2-3, the V gene TRBV4-2; TRBD2 might be the D (6 bases). CDR3 length equals 14 residues. Germline CDR1 and CDR2: LGHNA and YNFKEQ. V shed 1 base and J shed 8 bases, with 13 bases lying between them. The CDR3 DNA follows: TGTGCCAGCAGCCAAGCGTTAGCGGTCGGTACGCAGTATTTT. Translating it yields CASSQALAVGTQYF.

The rearrangement joins TRBV27 to TRBJ1-1, with 7 bases matching TRBD1. The V gene end was trimmed by 4 bases and the J gene end by 2 bases; junction bases not matched to a gene: 4. Per germline, CDR1 MNHEY and CDR2 SMNVEV (reference sequence). The CDR3 contains 14 residues. CDR3 nucleotide sequence: TGTGCCAGCAGTTCGCGGGACAGTAACACTGAAGCTTTCTTT. It specifies CASSSRDSNTEAFF.

This clone has just one count. V and J are TRBV19 and TRBJ1-1, with 9 bases aligning to TRBD1. CDR1 and CDR2 from the germline V gene are LNHDA and SQIVND (reference sequence). After removal of 3 bases from V and 6 bases from J, the junction contained 11 bases not matched to a gene. CDR3 length equals 16 residues. CDR3: CASSMITGGAPSEAFF. CDR3 sequence (DNA): TGTGCCAGTAGTATGATAACAGGGGGCGCGCCGTCTGAAGCTTTCTTT. Supplemented by reference TRBV19 and TRBJ1-1, the full variable domain reads DGGITQSPKYLFRKEGQNVTLSCEQNLNHDAMYWYRQDPGQGLRLIYYSQIVNDFQKGDIAEGYSVSREKKESFPLTVTSAQKNPTAFYLCASSMITGGAPSEAFFGQGTRLTVV.

V and J are TRBV18 and TRBJ1-4; 9 bases are a match to TRBD1. The V segment lost 4 bases and the J segment 2 bases; nucleotides outside the gene matches: 14. Per the germline V gene, CDR1 is KGHSH and CDR2 is LQKENI. This CDR3 spans 19 amino acids. As DNA, the CDR3 is TGTGCCAGCTCACGCACGGGACAGGGAGCCGGATCGACTAATGAAAAACTGTTTTTT. Its protein product is CASSRTGQGAGSTNEKLFF.

V usage is TRBV19 and J usage is TRBJ2-2, with a possible D match to TRBD1 (5 bases). The CDR3 has 15 amino acids. Germline CDR1 and CDR2: LNHDA and SQIVND (reference sequence). Trimming left V 6 bases short and J 0 bases short, with 11 bases between. The CDR3 here is CASRKGIANTGELFF. In DNA form, the CDR3 reads TGTGCCAGTAGGAAGGGGATCGCGAACACCGGGGAGCTGTTTTTT.

The rearrangement joins TRBV5-1 to TRBJ1-2, with D possibly TRBD1 on 6 matching bases. V dropped 0 bases and J dropped 7 bases, with 7 bases sitting between them. CDR1 SGHRS and CDR2 YFSETQ come from the germline V gene. This CDR3 has 12 residues. Here the CDR3 DNA reads TGCGCCAGCAGCTTGGACAGGGCTGGCTACACCTTC. Residues: CASSLDRAGYTF.

V usage is TRBV27 and J usage is TRBJ2-7, with 13 bases fitting TRBD2. V dropped 4 bases and J dropped 3; count of bases not matched to a gene: 9. Germline V gene sequence: CDR1 MNHEY, CDR2 SMNVEV (reference sequence). This CDR3 is 17 amino acids long. CDR3 sequence: CASSSGYGTSGIYEQYF. The CDR3 bases are TGTGCCAGCAGTTCGGGGTATGGGACTAGCGGGATCTACGAGCAGTACTTC.

The chain links TRBV30 to TRBJ1-2; no clear D. V shed 3 bases and J shed 7 bases, with 24 bases lying between them. The CDR3 has 16 amino acids. Per germline, CDR1 GTSNPN and CDR2 SVGIG (reference sequence). CDR3 protein: CAWRGYGVSSFSGYTF. The CDR3 DNA follows: TGTGCCTGGAGGGGGTACGGGGTTAGTTCTTTTAGTGGCTACACCTTC.

The chain has TRBV6-5 and TRBJ1-1, with D tentatively TRBD1 (6 bases). This CDR3 contains 13 residues. V lost 6 bases, J lost 9 bases, and 17 bases lay in between. Germline loops: CDR1 MNHEY, CDR2 SVGAGI. The CDR3 region has the DNA TGTGCCAGCAGCCCGAAACCCGGGACAAAAGCTTTCTTT. Translating it yields CASSPKPGTKAFF.

This chain connects TRBV15 to TRBJ1-5, with D possibly TRBD1 on 6 matching bases. CDR1 is LNHNV, CDR2 YYDKDF, per germline (reference sequence). V lost 3 bases, J lost 5 bases, and 11 bases lay in between. The CDR3 loop spans 14 amino acids. As DNA, the CDR3 is TGTGCCACCAGCAGGGGGGAGGGGGATCAGCCCCAGCATTTT. Amino acids: CATSRGEGDQPQHF.

This clone was observed a handful of times. The chain carries TRBV27 and TRBJ1-2, with no clear D. Germline CDR1 reads MNHEY; CDR2 reads SMNVEV (reference sequence). CDR3 length: 14 amino acids. The V end lost 4 bases, the J end lost 2 bases, and 11 bases lay between the germline ends. The CDR3 bases are TGTGCCAGCAGTTCGCGCCCGAAGAACTATGGCTACACCTTC. This sequence encodes CASSSRPKNYGYTF.

This clone appeared a single time. The chain links TRBV6-1 to TRBJ2-1; TRBD2 matches at 9 bases. J lost 6 bases, V lost 2 bases, and 11 bases had no gene match. The germline V gene has CDR1 MNHNS and CDR2 SASEGT. This CDR3 has 17 residues. The CDR3 region is CASSELMLAGAFNEQFF. The CDR3 nucleotides read TGTGCCAGCAGTGAACTCATGTTAGCGGGAGCTTTCAATGAGCAGTTCTTC.

The V gene is TRBV19, the J gene TRBJ1-2; 8 positions match TRBD1. The CDR3 covers 13 residues. Germline CDR1 reads LNHDA; CDR2 reads SQIVND (reference sequence). After removal of 10 bases from V and 10 bases from J, the junction contained 14 bases not matched to a gene. CDR3 residues: CATNPFGQGDYTF. The CDR3 DNA is TGTGCCACCAACCCCTTCGGACAGGGCGACTACACCTTC.

This clone was seen only a few times. The rearrangement uses TRBV5-1 and TRBJ1-6, with 8 bases lining up with TRBD1. V lost 0 bases, J lost 10 bases, and 9 bases stayed unmatched. The CDR3 sequence is 16 residues long. CDR1 and CDR2 (germline): SGHRS, YFSETQ. The CDR3 region is CASSLEGTGLRSPLHF. The CDR3 nucleotides are TGCGCCAGCAGCTTGGAGGGGACAGGCTTACGGTCACCCCTCCACTTT.

The chain couples TRBV6-4 to TRBJ2-5, with D perhaps matching TRBD1 (6 bases). CDR3 size: 14 residues. The ends were cut back, 11 bases at V and 5 bases at J, with 21 bases in the middle. Per the germline V gene, CDR1 is MRHNA and CDR2 is SNTAGT. The CDR3 region has the DNA TGTGCCTGCCGGACCCAGGGGTACGGGGAGACCCAGTACTTC. Translation gives CACRTQGYGETQYF.

The CDR3 is CASSQAPAQGGSPLHF. The CDR3 DNA is TGCGCCAGCAGCCAAGCCCCCGCCCAAGGCGGTTCACCCCTCCACTTT. J is TRBJ1-6 and V is TRBV4-1; unclear D gene. The V end lost 1 base, the J end lost 9 bases, and 16 bases lay between the germline ends. This CDR3 region has 16 residues. CDR1 is MGHRA, CDR2 YSYEKL, per germline.

This chain joins TRBV7-8 and TRBJ1-5; 7 bases agree with TRBD1. CDR3 length: 15 residues. Trimming removed 5 bases from V and 5 bases from J; junction bases left unmatched: 9. CDR1 is SGHVS, CDR2 FQNEAQ, per germline. CDR3 protein: CASSQQGKFHQPQHF. The CDR3 DNA follows: TGTGCCAGCAGCCAACAGGGGAAATTTCATCAGCCCCAGCATTTT.